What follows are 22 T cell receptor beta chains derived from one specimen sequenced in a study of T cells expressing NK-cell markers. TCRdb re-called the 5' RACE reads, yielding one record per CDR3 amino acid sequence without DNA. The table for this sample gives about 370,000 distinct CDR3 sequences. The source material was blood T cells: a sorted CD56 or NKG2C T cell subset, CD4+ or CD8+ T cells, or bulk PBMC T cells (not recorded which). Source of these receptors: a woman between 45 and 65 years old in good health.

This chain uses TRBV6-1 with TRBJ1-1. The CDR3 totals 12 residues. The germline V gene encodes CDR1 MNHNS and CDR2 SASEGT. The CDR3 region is CASSDYSTEAFF.

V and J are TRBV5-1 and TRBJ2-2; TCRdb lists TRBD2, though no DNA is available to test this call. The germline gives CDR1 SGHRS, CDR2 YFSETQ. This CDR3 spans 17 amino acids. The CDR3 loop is CASSWGHGGPWTGELFF.

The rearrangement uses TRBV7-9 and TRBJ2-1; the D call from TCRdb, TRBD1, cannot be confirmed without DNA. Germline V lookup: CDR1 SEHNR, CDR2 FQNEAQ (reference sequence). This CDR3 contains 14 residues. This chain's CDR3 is CASSLGQGWDEQFF.

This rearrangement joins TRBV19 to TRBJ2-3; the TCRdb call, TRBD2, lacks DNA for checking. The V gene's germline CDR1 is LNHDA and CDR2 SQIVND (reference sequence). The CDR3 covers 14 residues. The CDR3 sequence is CASSPLKRADTQYF.

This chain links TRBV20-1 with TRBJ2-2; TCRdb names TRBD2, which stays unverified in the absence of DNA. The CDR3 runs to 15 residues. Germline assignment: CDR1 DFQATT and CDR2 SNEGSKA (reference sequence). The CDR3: CSAKLAGGPGGELFF.

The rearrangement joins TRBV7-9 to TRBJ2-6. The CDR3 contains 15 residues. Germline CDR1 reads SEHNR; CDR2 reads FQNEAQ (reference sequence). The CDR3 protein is CASSPGILGANVLTF.

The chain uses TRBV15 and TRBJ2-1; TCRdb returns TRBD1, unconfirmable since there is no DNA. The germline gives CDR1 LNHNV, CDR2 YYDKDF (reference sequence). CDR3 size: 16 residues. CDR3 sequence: CATSGSRVGAYNEQFF. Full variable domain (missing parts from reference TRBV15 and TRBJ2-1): DAMVIQNPRYQVTQFGKPVTLSCSQTLNHNVMYWYQQKSSQAPKLLFHYYDKDFNNEADTPDNFQSRRPNTSFCFLDIRSPGLGDTAMYLCATSGSRVGAYNEQFFGPGTRLTVL.

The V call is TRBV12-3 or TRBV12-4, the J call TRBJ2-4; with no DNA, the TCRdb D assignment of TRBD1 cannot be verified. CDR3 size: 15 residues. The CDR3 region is CASRPGQGPKNIQYF.

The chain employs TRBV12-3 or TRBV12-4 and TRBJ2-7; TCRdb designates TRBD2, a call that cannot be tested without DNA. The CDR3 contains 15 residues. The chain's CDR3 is CASSLKQGRGNEQYF.

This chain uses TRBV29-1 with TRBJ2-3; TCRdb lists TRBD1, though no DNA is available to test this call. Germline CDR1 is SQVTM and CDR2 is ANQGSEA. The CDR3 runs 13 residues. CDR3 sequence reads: CSVHRGPTDTQYF.

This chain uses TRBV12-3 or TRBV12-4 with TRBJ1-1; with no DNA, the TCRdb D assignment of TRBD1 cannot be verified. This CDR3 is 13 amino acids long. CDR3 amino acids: CASSGGRITEAFF.

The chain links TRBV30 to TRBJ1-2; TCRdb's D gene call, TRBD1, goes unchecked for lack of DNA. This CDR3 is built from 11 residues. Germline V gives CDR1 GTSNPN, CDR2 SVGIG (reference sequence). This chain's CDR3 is CACWDSYGYTF.

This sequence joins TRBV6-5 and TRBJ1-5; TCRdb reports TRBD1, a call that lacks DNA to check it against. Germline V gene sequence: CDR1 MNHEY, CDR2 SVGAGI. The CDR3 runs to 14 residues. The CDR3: CASRDSHANQPQHF.

The CDR3 protein is CASSSLARLAGETQYF. The chain employs TRBV11-2 and TRBJ2-5; TCRdb's D call of TRBD2 is untestable without DNA. Looked up from germline, CDR1 is SGHAT and CDR2 is FQNNGV. The CDR3 is made up of 16 amino acids.

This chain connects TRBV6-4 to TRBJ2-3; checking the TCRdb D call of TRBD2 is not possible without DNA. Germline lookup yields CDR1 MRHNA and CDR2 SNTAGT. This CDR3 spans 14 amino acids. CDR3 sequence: CASSHASGKDTQYF.

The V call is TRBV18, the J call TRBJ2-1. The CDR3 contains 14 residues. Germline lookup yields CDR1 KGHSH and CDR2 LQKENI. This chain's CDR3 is CASSPPDGRASQFF.

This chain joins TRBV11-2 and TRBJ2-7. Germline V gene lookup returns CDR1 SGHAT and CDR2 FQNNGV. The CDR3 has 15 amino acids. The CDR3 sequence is CASSLESGRAYEQYF.

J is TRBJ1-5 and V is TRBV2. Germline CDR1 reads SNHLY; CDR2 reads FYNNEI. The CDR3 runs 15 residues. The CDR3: CASSEGGLGNQPQHF. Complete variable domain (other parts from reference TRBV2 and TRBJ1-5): EPEVTQTPSHQVTQMGQEVILRCVPISNHLYFYWYRQILGQKVEFLVSFYNNEISEKSEIFDDQFSVERPDGSNFTLKIRSTKLEDSAMYFCASSEGGLGNQPQHFGDGTRLSIL.

CDR3 protein: CASSFGAVGLSDGYTF. V usage is TRBV7-9 and J usage is TRBJ1-2. CDR1 SEHNR and CDR2 FQNEAQ come from the germline V gene (reference sequence). The CDR3 length is 16 residues.

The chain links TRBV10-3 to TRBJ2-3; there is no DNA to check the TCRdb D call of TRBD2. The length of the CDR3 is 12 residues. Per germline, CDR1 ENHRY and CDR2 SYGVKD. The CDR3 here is CAITGDADTQYF.

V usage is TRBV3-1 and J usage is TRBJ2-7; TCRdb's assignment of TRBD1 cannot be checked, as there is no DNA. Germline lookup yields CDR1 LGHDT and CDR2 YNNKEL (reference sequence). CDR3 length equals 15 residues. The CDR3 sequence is CASSQGPAKGYEQYF.

The CDR3 protein is CSVELGLAGVYEQYF. The chain has TRBV29-1 and TRBJ2-7; TCRdb's D call of TRBD2 is untestable without DNA. Germline values: CDR1 SQVTM, CDR2 ANQGSEA. The CDR3 is made up of 15 amino acids.